The following is a T cell receptor beta chain sequence with its context. Its specificity is unknown. The data are from a study of radiation and T cells in renal cell carcinoma. Findings of the study overall: Pretreatment tumor biopsies were lacking, so baseline clonotypes are unknown.

Looked up from germline, CDR1 is SQVTM and CDR2 is ANQGSEA. Trimming pared 4 bases from V and 4 bases from J, leaving 8 bases between. The CDR3 length is 12 residues. Described time point: blood 4 weeks post-SBRT, at nephrectomy. The treatment is: 15 Gy SBRT to primary tumor, nephrectomy 4 weeks later. Nephrectomy followed 15 Gy stereotactic body radiation by 4 weeks. Clear cell pathology was present in this patient's renal cell carcinoma. The assay was immunoSEQ multiplex PCR, and TCRdb's table has in-frame clones only and misses some. This sample has 130,000 to 150,000 clones, with approximately 86% found just once.

The rearrangement uses TRBV29-1 and TRBJ1-3, with D perhaps TRBD1 (5 bases). Sequences were derived from blood, sampled from a patient whose treatment included radiotherapy and nephrectomy. This sequence was found in a woman between 45 and 60 years old with renal cell carcinoma. CDR3 protein: CSVGQYGNTIYF. As DNA, the CDR3 is TGCAGCGTTGGACAGTACGGAAACACCATATATTTT.